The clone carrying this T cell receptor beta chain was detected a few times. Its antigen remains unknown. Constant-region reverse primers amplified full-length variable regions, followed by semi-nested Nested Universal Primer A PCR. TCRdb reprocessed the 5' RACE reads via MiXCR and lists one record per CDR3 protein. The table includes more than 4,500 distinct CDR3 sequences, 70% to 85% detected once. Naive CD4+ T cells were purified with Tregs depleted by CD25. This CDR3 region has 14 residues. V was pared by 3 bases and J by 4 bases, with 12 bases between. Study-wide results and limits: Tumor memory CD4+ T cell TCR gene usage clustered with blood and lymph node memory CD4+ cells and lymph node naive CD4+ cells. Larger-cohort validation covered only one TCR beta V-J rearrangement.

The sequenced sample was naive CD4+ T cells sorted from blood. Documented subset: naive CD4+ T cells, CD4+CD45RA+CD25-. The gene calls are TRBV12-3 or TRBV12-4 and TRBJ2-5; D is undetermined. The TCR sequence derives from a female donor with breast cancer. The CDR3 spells CASSFARPIETQYF. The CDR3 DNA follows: TGTGCCAGCAGTTTTGCCCGGCCAATAGAGACCCAGTACTTC.